Listed below are T cell receptor beta chains from one sample, sequenced in a study of OX40 agonist ivuxolimab in advanced cancers. Repertoires were generated with immunoSEQ multiplex PCR, while TCRdb's copy carries only in-frame clones and drops some. The sample carries 65,000 to 90,000 clones, under 95% recorded once. The source material was CD4+ or CD8+ T cells sorted from blood, sampled in a trial of the OX40 agonist ivuxolimab. The receptors derive from an adult with an advanced solid tumor such as melanoma, head and neck, liver or kidney cancer. The CDR3 runs from the conserved cysteine through the conserved F or W.

V,J,CDR3
TRBV6-5,TRBJ2-5,CASSYLAGNSDTQYF
TRBV7-6,TRBJ2-4,CASSLGLFGGASENIQYF
TRBV2,TRBJ2-7,CASSEGPGQGAYEQYF
TRBV9,TRBJ2-1,CASSARLAGGPGEQFF
TRBV4-1,TRBJ1-5,CASSPGDSNQPQHF
TRBV10-3,TRBJ2-7,CAISESGSSPYEQYF
TRBV6-4,TRBJ2-3,CASSDGQATDTQYF
TRBV18,TRBJ2-7,CASSVTGAVVYYEQYF
TRBV30,TRBJ1-6,CASYWGDSQNSPLHF
TRBV9,TRBJ2-7,CASSTSDAAYEQYF
TRBV6-5,TRBJ2-2,CASSYFHLSNTGELFF
TRBV19,TRBJ2-7,CASSIGRGYEQYF
TRBV11-2,TRBJ2-5,CASSLESGGEETQYF
TRBV11-2,TRBJ2-7,CASSLPGQKYEQYF
TRBV5-1,TRBJ1-1,CASSLDRVGAFF
TRBV9,TRBJ2-1,CASSPWDRVVNEQFF
TRBV7-9,TRBJ1-6,CASSPDLTGSGDNSPLHF
TRBV2,TRBJ1-1,CASSEAQGANTEAFF
TRBV27,TRBJ1-2,CAIRTLNGYTF
TRBV5-1,TRBJ2-1,CASSLAGQNYNEQFF
TRBV11-2,TRBJ1-1,CASSLAAITEAFF
TRBV4-1,TRBJ2-1,CASSQEKYNEQFF
TRBV5-6,TRBJ1-2,CASSPTGTYGYTF
TRBV5-1,TRBJ2-1,CASSLAGGLAGGSSYNEQFF
TRBV4-1,TRBJ1-1,CASSQDAGWAEAFF
TRBV6-5,TRBJ2-1,CATSWASGSNEQFF
TRBV6-6,TRBJ2-1,CASRYGQGQYNEQFF
TRBV27,TRBJ2-3,CASSLGVDTQYF
TRBV9,TRBJ1-6,CASSGQQGGNSPLHF
TRBV2,TRBJ2-1,CARLAGVGDEQFF
TRBV7-9,TRBJ1-2,CASSLNLANYGYTF
TRBV6-1,TRBJ2-7,CASSERGQGNEQYF
TRBV4-2,TRBJ2-1,CASSTGTSDEQFF
TRBV19,TRBJ2-7,CASSTWGAGSYEQYF
TRBV7-4,TRBJ2-7,CASSLDRGGSYEQYF
TRBV30,TRBJ1-2,CAHDRGGENGYTF
TRBV4-2,NA,CASSPRLAAGSYEQYF
TRBV5-6,TRBJ1-1,CASSNLQGQWNTEAFF
TRBV27,TRBJ2-1,CASSLLQGRVNEQFF
TRBV14,TRBJ2-7,CASSPGLANHEQYF
TRBV13,TRBJ1-1,CASSLQGFGAFF
TRBV2,TRBJ1-5,CASSQGTGGSQPQHF
TRBV6-5,TRBJ2-1,CASSYTSGGYSEQFF
TRBV5-4,TRBJ1-3,CASSLDQVNTIYF
TRBV27,TRBJ1-1,CASSLSGARAEAFF
TRBV5-1,TRBJ1-2,CASSLDRTGNGYTF
TRBV5-1,TRBJ2-1,CASSEAALSPFNNEQFF
TRBV5-1,TRBJ1-1,CASSLAWGLNTEAFF
TRBV4-2,TRBJ2-1,CASSQDQGQGYNEQFF
TRBV7-6,TRBJ1-1,CASSQQGTMNTEAFF
TRBV21-1,TRBJ2-7,CASSFQNPGPRNEQYF
TRBV7-6,TRBJ1-1,CASSFGQGLSTEAFF
TRBV5-5,TRBJ1-6,CASSSVSGFSYNSPLHF
TRBV6-1,TRBJ1-3,CASSVEAGGSGNTIYF
TRBV11-2,TRBJ2-7,CASTGRWGTDYEQYF